Following are 15 T cell receptor beta chains from one sample sequenced in a study of T cells after yellow fever vaccination. TCRdb reprocessed the 5' RACE reads via MiXCR and lists one record per CDR3 protein. In the table there are over 65,000 distinct CDR3 sequences, about 14% of which are singletons. Material: CD8+ T cells not binding an NS4B(214-222) dextramer, sorted from PBMCs, obtained 20 to 25 days after the first yellow fever vaccination. The receptors shown here come from a man between 18 and 35 years old who received the YFV17D yellow fever vaccine.

This chain links TRBV5-1 with TRBJ2-7, with 9 bases that match TRBD1. Germline V gene sequence: CDR1 SGHRS, CDR2 YFSETQ. V shed 3 bases, J shed 6 bases, and the junction held 4 bases outside the gene matches. This CDR3 is built from 13 residues. The CDR3 loop is CASSSDRGGEQYF. DNA for the CDR3: TGCGCCAGCAGCTCGGACAGGGGAGGCGAGCAGTACTTC. Complete variable domain (other parts from reference TRBV5-1 and TRBJ2-7): KAGVTQTPRYLIKTRGQQVTLSCSPISGHRSVSWYQQTPGQGLQFLFEYFSETQRNKGNFPGRFSGRQFSNSRSEMNVSTLELGDSALYLCASSSDRGGEQYFGPGTRLTVT.

This clonotype was counted between two and nine times. The V and J genes are TRBV9 and TRBJ1-2; D gene uncertain. Looked up from germline, CDR1 is SGDLS and CDR2 is YYNGEE. The CDR3 is 15 amino acids. The V gene lost 3 bases and the J gene lost 2 bases, with 14 bases spanning the gap. The CDR3 region has the DNA TGTGCCAGCAGCGACGAAATTCAGGTGAACTATGGCTACACCTTC. Its translation: CASSDEIQVNYGYTF.

The table lists this clonotype with a few counts. The V gene is TRBV29-1, the J gene TRBJ2-5; a possible D gene is TRBD1 (5 bases). The V end was cut by 6 bases, the J end by 4 bases, with 15 bases between. The CDR3 totals 13 residues. CDR1 is SQVTM, CDR2 ANQGSEA, per germline. The DNA for the CDR3 is TGCAGCGTGGACCAGGGATTGTCAGAGACCCAGTACTTC. Translated, it gives CSVDQGLSETQYF.

The chain links TRBV11-1 to TRBJ1-6; D call uncertain. From germline, CDR1 is SGHAT and CDR2 FQDESV (reference sequence). The V end lost 11 bases, the J end lost 1 base, and 6 bases lay between the germline ends. This CDR3 has 12 amino acids. The CDR3 DNA reads TGTGCCTCACGATCCTATAATTCACCCCTCCACTTT. It encodes CASRSYNSPLHF.

This clonotype came up once. V is TRBV5-5 and J is TRBJ2-1; 7 bases map to TRBD2. CDR1 is SGHKS, CDR2 YYEKEE, per germline (reference sequence). Trimming took 2 bases from V and 10 from J; bases not matched to a gene: 6. The CDR3 length is 13 residues. CDR3 in amino acids: CASSFDLGGEQFF. DNA for the CDR3: TGTGCCAGCAGCTTCGACCTCGGGGGGGAGCAGTTCTTC.

The chain carries TRBV4-3 and TRBJ1-2, with 7 nucleotides matching TRBD1. The germline gives CDR1 LGHNA, CDR2 YSLEER. V lost 4 bases, J lost 3 bases, and 5 bases stayed unmatched. This CDR3 has 14 amino acids. The CDR3 loop is CASSRDRGYYGYTF. The CDR3 DNA reads TGCGCCAGCAGCCGGGACAGAGGATACTATGGCTACACCTTC.

The genes are TRBV9 and TRBJ2-7, with D perhaps TRBD2 (5 bases). CDR1 and CDR2 (germline): SGDLS, YYNGEE. The V gene lost 0 bases and the J gene lost 4 bases, with 8 bases spanning the gap. The CDR3 totals 13 residues. CDR3 amino acids: CASSVGEGYEQYF. CDR3 in DNA: TGTGCCAGCAGCGTAGGTGAGGGTTACGAGCAGTACTTC.

This clonotype was counted a few times. The chain joins TRBV13 to TRBJ1-1, with 7 bases lining up with TRBD1. The V segment lost 2 bases and the J segment 7 bases; nucleotides outside the gene matches: 7. CDR3 length: 14 residues. Germline V lookup: CDR1 PRHDT, CDR2 FYEKMQ (reference sequence). The chain's CDR3 is CASSLRGQRYEAFF. CDR3 nucleotides: TGTGCCAGCAGCTTAAGGGGACAGAGGTATGAAGCTTTCTTT.

This clonotype was recorded a few times. The V and J genes are TRBV29-1 and TRBJ2-5, with TRBD1 identical over 7 bases. Germline CDR1 SQVTM, CDR2 ANQGSEA. V was clipped by 3 bases and J by 5 bases; unmatched bases: 6. The CDR3 loop spans 13 amino acids. The CDR3 sequence: CSVDYRGDETQYF. Here the CDR3 DNA reads TGCAGCGTTGACTACAGGGGAGACGAGACCCAGTACTTC.

The V gene is TRBV9, the J gene TRBJ2-6; 9 bases are shared with TRBD1. V lost 3 bases and J lost 4; bases outside the gene matches: 2. The germline V gene has CDR1 SGDLS and CDR2 YYNGEE. The CDR3 is 15 residues long. Here the CDR3 reads CASSAGTGGANVLTF. The CDR3 DNA is TGTGCCAGCAGCGCAGGGACAGGGGGGGCCAACGTCCTGACTTTC.

This clonotype was seen many times. The chain combines TRBV27 with TRBJ1-6; D unresolved. Trimming stripped 0 bases from V and 9 bases from J, with 9 bases between. Germline V gene data show CDR1 as MNHEY and CDR2 as SMNVEV (reference sequence). This CDR3 is built from 14 residues. The CDR3 DNA sequence: TGTGCCAGCAGTTTATCGGGCCCAGGTTCACCCCTCCACTTT. It translates to CASSLSGPGSPLHF.

This clonotype turned up a few times. J is TRBJ1-1 and V is TRBV27; TRBD1 is a possible D gene (5 bases). V was clipped by 5 bases and J by 0 bases, with 13 bases between them. CDR1 and CDR2 (germline): MNHEY, SMNVEV (reference sequence). The CDR3 runs to 15 residues. CDR3 residues: CASSPQTELNTEAFF. The CDR3 DNA reads TGTGCCAGCAGTCCTCAGACAGAATTGAACACTGAAGCTTTCTTT.

This clonotype showed up just a few times. This chain uses TRBV7-3 with TRBJ2-1, with TRBD1 identical over 7 bases. J was trimmed by 4 bases and V by 1 base; bases with no gene match: 1. Germline assignment: CDR1 SGHTA and CDR2 FQGTGA. The CDR3 is 14 residues long. CDR3 sequence reads: CASSLRGQYNEQFF. CDR3 coding DNA: TGTGCCAGCAGCTTAAGGGGACAGTACAATGAGCAGTTCTTC.

This clonotype was counted a few times. The chain recombines TRBV29-1 with TRBJ2-7; 12 positions agree with TRBD1. The V gene's germline CDR1 is SQVTM and CDR2 ANQGSEA. There are 20 residues in the CDR3. The V segment lost 5 bases and the J segment 0 bases; nucleotides outside the gene matches: 20. As DNA, the CDR3 is TGCAGCGTTACAGGACATCCGGGGGACAGGGGGCGGATGGGCTCCTACGAGCAGTACTTC. It translates to CSVTGHPGDRGRMGSYEQYF.

The chain links TRBV27 to TRBJ1-1; 7 bases are a match to TRBD1. The V gene's germline CDR1 is MNHEY and CDR2 SMNVEV (reference sequence). The CDR3 runs 14 residues. Unmatched junction bases numbered 9, after V lost 6 bases and J lost 5 bases. The DNA for the CDR3 is TGTGCCAGCAGACACCAGACAGGGAAAACTGAAGCTTTCTTT. This translates into CASRHQTGKTEAFF.